The entry below describes one TCR beta chain. Trimming stripped 3 bases from V and 4 bases from J, with 12 bases between. Germline assignment: CDR1 MNHEY and CDR2 SMNVEV (reference sequence). The CDR3 spans 14 residues. The data were obtained in a study of shared clonotypes between healthy human individuals. The table came from immunoSEQ multiplex PCR; TCRdb's copy has only in-frame clones and leaves some out. Found here are over a million clones, around 95% of them singletons; the top ten hold over 1%. The rearrangement links TRBV27 to TRBJ2-5; TRBD1 might be the D (6 bases). This clonotype was sampled from a man aged 30 to 45 in good health. Source material: naive CD4+ T cells sorted from blood. Subset of the sample: CD45RA+ positively selected. CDR3 DNA: TGTGCCAGCAGTTTCACCGACAGGAGAGAGACCCAGTACTTC. Its protein product is CASSFTDRRETQYF.